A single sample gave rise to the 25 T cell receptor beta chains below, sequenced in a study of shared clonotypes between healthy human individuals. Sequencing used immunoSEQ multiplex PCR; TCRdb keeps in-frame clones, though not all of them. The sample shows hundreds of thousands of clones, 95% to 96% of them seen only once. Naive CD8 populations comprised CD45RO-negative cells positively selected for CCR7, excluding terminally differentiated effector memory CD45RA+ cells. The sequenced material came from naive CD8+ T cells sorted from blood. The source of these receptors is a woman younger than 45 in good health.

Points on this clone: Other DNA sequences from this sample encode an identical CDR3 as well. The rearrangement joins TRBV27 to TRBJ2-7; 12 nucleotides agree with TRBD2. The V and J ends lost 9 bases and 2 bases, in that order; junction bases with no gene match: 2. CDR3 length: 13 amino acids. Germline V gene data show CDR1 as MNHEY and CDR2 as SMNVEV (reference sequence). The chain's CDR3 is CASSSGRAYEQYF. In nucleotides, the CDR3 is TGTGCCAGTTCTAGCGGGAGGGCCTACGAGCAGTACTTC.

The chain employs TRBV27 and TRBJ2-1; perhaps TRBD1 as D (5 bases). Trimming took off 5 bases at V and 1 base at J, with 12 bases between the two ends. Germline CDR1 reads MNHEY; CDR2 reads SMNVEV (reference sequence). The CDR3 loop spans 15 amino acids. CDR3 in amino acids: CASSDSPKSYNEQFF. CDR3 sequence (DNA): TGTGCCAGCAGTGACAGCCCCAAATCCTACAATGAGCAGTTCTTC.

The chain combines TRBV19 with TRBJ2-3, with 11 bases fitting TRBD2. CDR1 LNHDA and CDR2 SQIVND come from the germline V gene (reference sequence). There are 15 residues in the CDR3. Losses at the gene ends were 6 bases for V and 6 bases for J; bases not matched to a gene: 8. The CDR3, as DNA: TGTGCCAGTAGCTGGACTAGCGGGCTTCGGGATACGCAGTATTTT. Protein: CASSWTSGLRDTQYF.

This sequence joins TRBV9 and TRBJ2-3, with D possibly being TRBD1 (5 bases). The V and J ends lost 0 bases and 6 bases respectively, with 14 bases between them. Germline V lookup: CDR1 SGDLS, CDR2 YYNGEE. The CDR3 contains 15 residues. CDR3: CASSVVSLAGDTQYF. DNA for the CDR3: TGTGCCAGCAGCGTAGTAAGTCTCGCAGGGGATACGCAGTATTTT.

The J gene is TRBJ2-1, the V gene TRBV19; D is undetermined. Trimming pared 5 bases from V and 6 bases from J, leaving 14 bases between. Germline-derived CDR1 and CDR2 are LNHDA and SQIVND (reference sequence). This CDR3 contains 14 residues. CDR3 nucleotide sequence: TGTGCCAGTAGTTTACTGAGTTTGCCCAATGAGCAGTTCTTC. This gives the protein CASSLLSLPNEQFF.

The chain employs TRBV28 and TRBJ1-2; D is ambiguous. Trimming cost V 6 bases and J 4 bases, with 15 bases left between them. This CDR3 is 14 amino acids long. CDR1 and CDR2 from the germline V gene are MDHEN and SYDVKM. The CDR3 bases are TGTGCCAGCAGAGAAAGGGTACAAGGCTATGGCTACACCTTC. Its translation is CASRERVQGYGYTF.

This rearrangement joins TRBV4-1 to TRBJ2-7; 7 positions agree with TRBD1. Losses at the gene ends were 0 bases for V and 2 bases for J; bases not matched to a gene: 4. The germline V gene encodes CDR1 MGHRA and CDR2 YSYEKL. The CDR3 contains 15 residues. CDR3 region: CASSQDDRVPYEQYF. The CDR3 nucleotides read TGCGCCAGCAGCCAAGACGACAGGGTGCCCTACGAGCAGTACTTC.

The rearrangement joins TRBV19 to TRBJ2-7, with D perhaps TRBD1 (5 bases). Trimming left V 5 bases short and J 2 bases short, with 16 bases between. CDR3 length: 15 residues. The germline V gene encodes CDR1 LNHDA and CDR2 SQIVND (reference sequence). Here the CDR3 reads CASSVWGGSAYEQYF. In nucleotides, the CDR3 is TGTGCCAGTAGTGTATGGGGCGGAAGCGCCTACGAGCAGTACTTC. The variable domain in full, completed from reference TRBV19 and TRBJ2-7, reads DGGITQSPKYLFRKEGQNVTLSCEQNLNHDAMYWYRQDPGQGLRLIYYSQIVNDFQKGDIAEGYSVSREKKESFPLTVTSAQKNPTAFYLCASSVWGGSAYEQYFGPGTRLTVT.

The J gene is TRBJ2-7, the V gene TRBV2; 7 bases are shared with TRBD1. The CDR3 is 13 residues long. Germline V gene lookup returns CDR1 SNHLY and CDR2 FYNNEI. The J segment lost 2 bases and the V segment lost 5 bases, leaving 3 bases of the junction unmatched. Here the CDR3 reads CASSPDRAYEQYF. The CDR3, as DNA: TGTGCCAGCAGTCCTGACAGGGCCTACGAGCAGTACTTC.

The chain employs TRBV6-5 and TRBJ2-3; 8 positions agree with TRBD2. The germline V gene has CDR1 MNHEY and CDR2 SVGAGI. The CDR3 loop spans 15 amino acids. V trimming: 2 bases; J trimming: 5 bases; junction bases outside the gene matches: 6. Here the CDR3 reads CASSYAGGWGDTQYF. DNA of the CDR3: TGTGCCAGCAGTTACGCGGGGGGCTGGGGAGATACGCAGTATTTT.

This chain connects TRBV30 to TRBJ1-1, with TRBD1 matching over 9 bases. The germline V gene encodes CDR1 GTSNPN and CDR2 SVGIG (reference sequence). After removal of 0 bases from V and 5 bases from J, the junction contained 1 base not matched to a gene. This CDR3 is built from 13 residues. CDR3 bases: TGTGCCTGGAGTGTGGGGACAGGGACTGAAGCTTTCTTT. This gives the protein CAWSVGTGTEAFF.

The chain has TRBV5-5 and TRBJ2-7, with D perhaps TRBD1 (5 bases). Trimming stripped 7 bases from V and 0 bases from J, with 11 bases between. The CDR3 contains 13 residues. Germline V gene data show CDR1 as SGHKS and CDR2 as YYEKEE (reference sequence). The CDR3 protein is CASSQDISYEQYF. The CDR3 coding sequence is TGTGCCAGCTCCCAGGACATCTCCTACGAGCAGTACTTC.

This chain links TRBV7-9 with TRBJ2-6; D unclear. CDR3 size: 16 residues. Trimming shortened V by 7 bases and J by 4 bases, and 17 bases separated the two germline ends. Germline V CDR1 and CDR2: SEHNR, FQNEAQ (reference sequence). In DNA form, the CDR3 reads TGTGCCAGCACCCTACGCGTGAGCCAGGGGGCCAACGTCCTGACTTTC. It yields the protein CASTLRVSQGANVLTF.

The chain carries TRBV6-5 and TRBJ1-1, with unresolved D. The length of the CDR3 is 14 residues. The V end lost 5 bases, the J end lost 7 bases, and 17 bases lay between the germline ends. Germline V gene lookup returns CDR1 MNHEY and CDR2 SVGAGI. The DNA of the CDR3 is TGTGCCAGCAGTCGGGCACAACAAACCTATGAAGCTTTCTTT. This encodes CASSRAQQTYEAFF.

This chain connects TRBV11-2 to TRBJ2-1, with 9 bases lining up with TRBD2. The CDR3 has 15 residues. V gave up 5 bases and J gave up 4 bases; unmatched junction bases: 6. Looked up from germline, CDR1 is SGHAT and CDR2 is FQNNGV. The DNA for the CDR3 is TGTGCCAGCAGCAATAGCGGGAGTGGATACAATGAGCAGTTCTTC. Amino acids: CASSNSGSGYNEQFF.

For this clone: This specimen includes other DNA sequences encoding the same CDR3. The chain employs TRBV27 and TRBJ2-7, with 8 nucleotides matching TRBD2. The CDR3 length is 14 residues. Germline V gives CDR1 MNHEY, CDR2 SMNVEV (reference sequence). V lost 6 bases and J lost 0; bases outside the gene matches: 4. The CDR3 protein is CASSRGLASYEQYF. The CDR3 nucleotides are TGTGCCAGCAGCCGCGGACTAGCCTCCTACGAGCAGTACTTC.

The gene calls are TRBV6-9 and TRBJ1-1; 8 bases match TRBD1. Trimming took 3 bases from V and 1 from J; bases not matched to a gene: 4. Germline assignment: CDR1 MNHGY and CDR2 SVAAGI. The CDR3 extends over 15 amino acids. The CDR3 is CASSYSDRGNTEAFF. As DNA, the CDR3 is TGTGCCAGCAGTTACTCCGACAGGGGGAACACTGAAGCTTTCTTT.

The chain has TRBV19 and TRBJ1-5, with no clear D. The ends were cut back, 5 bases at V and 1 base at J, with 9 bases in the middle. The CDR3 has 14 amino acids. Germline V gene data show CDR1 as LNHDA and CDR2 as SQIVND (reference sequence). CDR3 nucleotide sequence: TGTGCCAGTAGTTCCTGGGTGAGCAATCAGCCCCAGCATTTT. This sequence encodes CASSSWVSNQPQHF.

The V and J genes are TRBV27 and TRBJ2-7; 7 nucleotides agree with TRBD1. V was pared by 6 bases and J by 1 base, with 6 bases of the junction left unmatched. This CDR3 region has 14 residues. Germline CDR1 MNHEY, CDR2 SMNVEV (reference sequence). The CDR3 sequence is CASRNPGQSYEQYF. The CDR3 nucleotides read TGTGCCAGCAGGAACCCGGGACAGTCCTACGAGCAGTACTTC.

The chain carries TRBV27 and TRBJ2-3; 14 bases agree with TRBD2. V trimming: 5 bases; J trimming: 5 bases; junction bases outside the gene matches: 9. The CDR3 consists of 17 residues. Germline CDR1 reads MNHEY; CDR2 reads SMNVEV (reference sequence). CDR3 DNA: TGTGCCAGCAGTCCCCGGGGACTAGCGGGAGAGGGAGATACGCAGTATTTT. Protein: CASSPRGLAGEGDTQYF.

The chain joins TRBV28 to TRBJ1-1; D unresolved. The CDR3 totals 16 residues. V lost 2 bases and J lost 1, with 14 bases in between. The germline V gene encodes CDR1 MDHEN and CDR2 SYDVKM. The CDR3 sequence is CASSLTHPGTNTEAFF. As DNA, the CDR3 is TGTGCCAGCAGTTTAACCCATCCCGGTACGAACACTGAAGCTTTCTTT.

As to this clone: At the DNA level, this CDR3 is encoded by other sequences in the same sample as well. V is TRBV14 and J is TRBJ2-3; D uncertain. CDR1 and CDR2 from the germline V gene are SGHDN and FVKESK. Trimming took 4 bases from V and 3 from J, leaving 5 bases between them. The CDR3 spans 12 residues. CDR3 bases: TGTGCCAGCAGCCTTTTAACAGATACGCAGTATTTT. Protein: CASSLLTDTQYF. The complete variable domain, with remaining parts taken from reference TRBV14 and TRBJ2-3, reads EAGVTQFPSHSVIEKGQTVTLRCDPISGHDNLYWYRRVMGKEIKFLLHFVKESKQDESGMPNNRFLAERTGGTYSTLKVQPAELEDSGVYFCASSLLTDTQYFGPGTRLTVL.

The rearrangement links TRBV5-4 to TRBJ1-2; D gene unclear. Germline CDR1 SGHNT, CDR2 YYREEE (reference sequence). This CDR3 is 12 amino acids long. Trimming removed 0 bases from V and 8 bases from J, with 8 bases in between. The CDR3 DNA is TGTGCCAGCAGCTTGGACACTGCCGGCTACACCTTC. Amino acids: CASSLDTAGYTF.

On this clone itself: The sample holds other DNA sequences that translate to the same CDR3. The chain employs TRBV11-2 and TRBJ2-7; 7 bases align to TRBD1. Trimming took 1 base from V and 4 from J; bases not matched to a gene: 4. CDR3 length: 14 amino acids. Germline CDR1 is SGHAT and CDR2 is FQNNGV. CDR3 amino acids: CASSLGQGIYEQYF. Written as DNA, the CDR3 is TGTGCCAGCAGCTTAGGACAGGGAATTTACGAGCAGTACTTC.

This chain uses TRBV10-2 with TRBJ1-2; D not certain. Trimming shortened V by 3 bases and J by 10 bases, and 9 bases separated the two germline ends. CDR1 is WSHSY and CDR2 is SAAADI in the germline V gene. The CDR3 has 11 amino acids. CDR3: CASSDGIDYTF. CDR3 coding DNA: TGCGCCAGCAGTGATGGGATTGACTACACCTTC.